These T cell receptor beta chains were read from a single sample in a study of blood T cell repertoires in COVID-19. TCRdb's copy holds only in-frame clones and misses some; the assay was immunoSEQ multiplex PCR. Of some 150,000 clones in the sample, around 84% were seen once. Sequences were obtained from peripheral blood. The receptors were gathered from a woman aged 50 to 60 with acute or convalescent COVID-19. Each CDR3 is given with its conserved first and last residue. A D gene is named only where the DNA matches it firmly. Only part of the rows carry a size: once, few, many, or a class if the clone is expanded.

len	v_gene	abundance	d_gene	j_gene	CDR3aa	CDR3nt
13	TRBV6-5	.	TRBD1	TRBJ2-7	CASRETGAYEQYF	TGTGCCAGCAGAGAGACAGGGGCATACGAGCAGTACTTC
11	TRBV5-1	few	.	TRBJ2-7	CASRETYEQYF	TGCGCCAGCAGGGAGACCTACGAGCAGTACTTC
10	TRBV19	.	.	TRBJ1-1	CAAGPSEAFF	TGTGCGGCAGGGCCTTCTGAAGCTTTCTTT
14	TRBV30	.	.	TRBJ1-4	CAWSPGSSNEKLFF	TGTGCCTGGAGCCCAGGGTCGTCTAATGAAAAACTGTTTTTT
15	TRBV6-5	.	.	TRBJ1-4	CASSSQGGTNEKLFF	TGTGCCAGCAGTTCCCAGGGAGGAACTAATGAAAAACTGTTTTTT
15	TRBV6-5	.	.	TRBJ1-3	CASSYSRLNGNTIYF	TGTGCCAGCAGTTACTCAAGACTTAATGGAAACACCATATATTTT
13	TRBV9	.	.	TRBJ2-7	CASSADSSYEQYF	TGTGCCAGCAGCGCGGACAGCTCCTACGAGCAGTACTTC
16	TRBV5-4	.	TRBD2	TRBJ2-3	CASSPSGGSRTDTQYF	TGTGCCAGCAGCCCTAGCGGGGGGAGCAGGACAGATACGCAGTATTTT
15	TRBV3-1/TRBV3-2	.	.	TRBJ2-1	CASTLDSSSYNEQFF	TGTGCCAGCACCCTTGACTCCAGCTCCTACAATGAGCAGTTCTTC
14	TRBV3-1/TRBV3-2	.	.	TRBJ1-2	CASRGPGDSKGYTF	TGTGCCAGCAGAGGGCCAGGGGATAGTAAAGGCTACACCTTC
16	TRBV7-6	.	.	TRBJ1-4	CASSLGSGDANEKLFF	TGTGCCAGCAGCTTAGGGTCGGGGGATGCTAATGAAAAACTGTTTTTT
15	TRBV19	once	TRBD1	TRBJ1-4	CASTGSGGRNEKLFF	TGTGCCAGTACCGGCTCAGGGGGCCGTAATGAAAAACTGTTTTTT
16	TRBV14	few	.	TRBJ2-1	CASSQAPGQLGNEQFF	TGTGCCAGCAGCCAAGCGCCTGGCCAGCTAGGAAATGAGCAGTTCTTC
14	TRBV7-2	.	.	TRBJ2-2	CASSRGGYTGELFF	TGTGCCAGCAGTAGGGGCGGCTACACCGGGGAGCTGTTTTTT
16	TRBV11-2	.	TRBD2	TRBJ2-7	CASRASGTSGVHEQYF	TGTGCCAGCAGGGCCTCCGGGACTAGCGGGGTCCACGAGCAGTACTTC
15	TRBV4-2	few	TRBD2	TRBJ2-5	CASSQERGGQETQYF	TGTGCCAGCAGCCAAGAACGCGGGGGTCAAGAGACCCAGTACTTC
17	TRBV28	.	.	TRBJ1-2	CASRLPPSARGNYGHTF	TGTGCCAGCAGACTGCCCCCCTCGGCCCGGGGAAACTATGGCCACACCTTC
16	TRBV5-1	few	TRBD1	TRBJ1-3	CASSLEGTGMGNTIYF	TGCGCCAGCAGCTTGGAGGGGACAGGGATGGGAAACACCATATATTTT
15	TRBV7-9	many	.	TRBJ1-5	CASSFNGQNRGPQHF	TGTGCCAGCAGCTTTAACGGACAGAACCGCGGACCCCAGCATTTT
14	TRBV7-9	once	.	TRBJ1-2	CASSPGLMPHGYTF	TGTGCCAGCAGCCCCGGACTGATGCCTCATGGCTACACCTTC
15	TRBV4-2	few	TRBD2	TRBJ2-5	CASSPAGGPQETQYF	TGTGCCAGCAGCCCCGCGGGGGGACCACAAGAGACCCAGTACTTC
13	TRBV29-1	.	.	TRBJ1-1	CSVRQNSNTEAFF	TGCAGCGTTAGGCAAAACAGCAACACTGAAGCTTTCTTT